This TCR beta chain was retrieved from a study of blood T cells in healthy people across ages. Regarding the study as a whole: Long-lived and aged donors differed, with more naive CD4+ cells and higher diversity in the long-lived.

The amount of total RNA extracted per sample was at least 6 micrograms. On this clonotype itself: Its matching antigen is unknown.

Primed by a sample-barcoded 5' primer and a J-beta primer mix, a second PCR proceeded for about 7 to 12 cycles. Each CDR3 protein gets one entry after TCRdb re-called the 5' RACE reads with MiXCR. The table has 1.5 million or so distinct CDR3 sequences, approximately 42% seen once. Source material: blood. The receptor was derived from a woman aged 18-29 years in good health.

The chain's CDR3 is CASSSPGQGHEQYF. CDR3 bases: TGTGCCAGCAGTTCCCCGGGACAGGGCCACGAGCAGTACTTC. The chain recombines TRBV28 with TRBJ2-7, with 9 positions matching TRBD1. Trimming at V came to 4 bases and at J to 5 bases, leaving 6 bases not matched to a gene. This CDR3 has 14 residues. The germline CDR1 and CDR2 sequences are MDHEN and SYDVKM.